The TCR beta chain under discussion was sequenced for a study of shared clonotypes between healthy human individuals. Study summary: A couple of female and a few male donors aged 18 to 49 were enrolled.

This clone came up many times. Its antigen is unknown. This CDR3 is built from 16 residues. Per germline, CDR1 SGHTA and CDR2 FQGNSA. V was clipped by 1 base and J by 4 bases; unmatched bases: 5. Findings and caveats of the study: It was the few donors that limited the genetic and exposure-history diversity represented.

Each cell subset's genomic DNA was divided evenly among several immunoSEQ plates. The protocol was immunoSEQ multiplex PCR, while the TCRdb copy is restricted to in-frame clones and leaves out a portion. This repertoire shows some 490,000 clones, around 80% found once; its top ten account for about 11%. This TCR was sampled from a middle-aged woman in good health. Some clones in this sample may be carry-over from other donors' samples. V is TRBV7-2 and J is TRBJ2-1; 9 positions match TRBD2. Input material: PBMCs. The CDR3 here is CASSLDAGGPYNEQFF. As DNA, the CDR3 is TGTGCCAGCAGCTTAGACGCGGGAGGGCCTTACAATGAGCAGTTCTTC.